The TCR beta chain described here comes from a study of long-term antiretroviral therapy in people with HIV (dated by TCRdb to between 2021 and 2022). In terms of the full investigation: The earliest samples were collected approximately a decade before the 2015 WHO recommendation for immediate ART, a period when ART was typically delayed until CD4 counts fell. Whether ART initiation and durable HIV suppression were associated with changes in peripheral blood TRB repertoire composition and diversity was tested in a retrospective serial study. A total of roughly 200 cryopreserved PBMC samples came from approximately 30 adults with confirmed HIV infection and were collected serially over a mean of about 6 years (range 1-12). Of the roughly 30 participants with HIV, approximately twelve were female. Test extractions of a monoclonal T-cell line alongside a few dozen polyclonal samples showed no cross-contamination during QIAcube processing. Results the study describes overall, beyond this receptor: Because pre-ART samples had limited cell numbers, unsorted PBMC were profiled rather than sorted CD4+ and CD8+ T cells. No data were available on ART adherence, viral resistance or therapy changes, limiting inferences about post-ART repertoire changes. At every time point, the repertoire was dominated by expanded TRB clones first identified before ART initiation, although this dominance fluctuated and, in many PLHIV, declined after ART. Limited PBMC availability meant only the TCR beta chain was sequenced, without alpha chain pairing. ART initiation was associated with a significant increase in TRB diversity, but diversity stayed significantly below transplant donor controls even after long-term ART. Samples dated from the mid-2000s to the late 2010s, and the ART regimens used may be less effective than current ones. HIV repertoires had narrower CDR3 length ranges than controls, and the network structure suggested an antigen-experienced repertoire that shifted only slightly toward naive after ART.

There are 12 amino acids in the CDR3, from cysteine to phenylalanine inclusive. The only DNA kept is the CDR3, 36 bases in frame from the first base. The germline V gene (reference sequence) sets CDR1 to SGHKS and CDR2 to YYEKEE. V is cut by 0 bases and J by 5 bases, and the space between the germline ends is 5 bases. For this clone: Its antigen specificity is not known. No base-level quality is on record; no much larger clone is a single base apart.

The immunoSEQ hsTCRB v3.0 assay was used at survey level resolution for TRB variable region sequencing. The target sequencing depth for TRB was about 40,000-50,000 T-cell genomes per sample. An Illumina MiSeq with a v3 150-cycle kit was used to sequence the pooled TRB libraries. Processing in the source paper ran as follows. Repertoire analysis was run in R within a reproducible Nextflow workflow that covered QC, data transformation and analysis. LymphoSeq2, an R package for AIRR-Seq data exploration, was used to implement custom analyses. A few samples that produced fewer than 5000 total TRB sequences were removed, so 150 to 200 HIV repertoires were analyzed. Among the 188 retained HIV repertoires, 55 to 65 were collected before ART initiation and fewer than 150 were collected after ART initiation. Each repertoire was downsampled to 5000 TRB nucleotide sequences, and summary statistics were averaged across 100 downsampling iterations. The analysis kept only TRB sequences whose CDR3 regions were at least seven amino acids long. Two measures captured diversity: a Shannon entropy-derived clonality score and the Gini coefficient. In repertoire networks, the top 5000 CDR3 amino acid sequences were linked whenever an edit distance of one separated two sequences. For TRB CDR3 amino acid sequences, GLIPH2 was used to predict antigen specificity groups and MHC restriction. To flag known CMV, EBV, HIV or tissue antigen associations, CDR3 amino acid sequences were matched against VDJdb and McPAS-TCR. Pre-ART, post-ART and control groups were compared with Wilcoxon signed-rank tests and Holm-Bonferroni correction. Not all clones reach the TCRdb copy of this immuneACCESS table, which keeps in-frame sequences only. Checked studies attribute under half of the gap to unresolved V genes and leave the rest unexplained. V, J and clone size are taken as reported in that table, and D and trimming were inferred from the DNA itself. For this sample the table gives 20,000 to 25,000 clones, of which about 88% were detected only once. The ten largest clones take up approximately 6.4% of the sample.

Inclusion was restricted to participants for whom at least one PBMC sample before ART initiation and at least two post-ART samples were available. Every participant with HIV received treatment in the United States of America. Cryopreserved samples of about 1-10 million PBMC were thawed and washed before DNA extraction. At the time of the earliest PBMC sample for each participant with HIV, ages ranged from roughly 23 to 55 years. PBMC samples were contributed by each participant from 1-4 timepoints before ART initiation and 2-8 timepoints after ART initiation, with a median of 7 samples. Serial HIV viral load, CD4+ T-cell count, ART history and demographic data were obtained for every participant. A Qiagen kit on a QIAcube was used to extract genomic DNA from unsorted PBMC, with samples processed in batches of 12.

The chain is made from TRBV5-5 and TRBJ1-2, with the D gene call left open. Source: unsorted PBMCs, taken 0.6 years after starting antiretroviral therapy. This sequence was found in a man between 60 and 75 years old with HIV. The CDR3 corresponds to CASSLGAYGYTF. The DNA sequence is as follows: TGTGCCAGCAGCTTGGGGGCTTATGGCTACACCTTC.